The rows below give T cell receptor beta chains drawn from one sample of a study of shared clonotypes between healthy human individuals. Generated by immunoSEQ multiplex PCR, the TCRdb table keeps only in-frame clones and is missing some. The sample has 2 million to 2.5 million clones, about 94% seen once. The source material was naive CD4+ T cells sorted from blood. The source of these receptors is a man aged 18-30 years in good health. Each CDR3 is given with its conserved first and last residue. A D gene is named only where the DNA matches it firmly. Some rows mark clone size as missing; the rest say once, few, many or name a class of expanded clone.

clone_size: .
v_call: TRBV5-4
d_call: .
j_call: TRBJ2-7
cdr3_aa: CASSPGHGAIYEQYF
cdr3_nt: TGTGCCAGCAGTCCTGGCCATGGGGCGATCTACGAGCAGTACTTC

clone_size: .
v_call: TRBV6-6
d_call: .
j_call: TRBJ1-5
cdr3_aa: CASSYPDLGNQPQHF
cdr3_nt: TGTGCCAGCAGTTACCCGGACTTAGGCAATCAGCCCCAGCATTTT

clone_size: few
v_call: TRBV3-2
d_call: .
j_call: TRBJ1-6
cdr3_aa: CASNPPLHF
cdr3_nt: TGTGCCAGCAACCCACCCCTCCACTTT

clone_size: .
v_call: TRBV7-2
d_call: .
j_call: TRBJ2-2
cdr3_aa: CASSLVSGTTGELFF
cdr3_nt: TGTGCCAGCAGCTTAGTGTCCGGGACCACCGGGGAGCTGTTTTTT

clone_size: .
v_call: TRBV6-5
d_call: .
j_call: TRBJ2-2
cdr3_aa: CASSPVANTGELFF
cdr3_nt: TGTGCCAGCAGCCCGGTAGCGAACACCGGGGAGCTGTTTTTT

clone_size: .
v_call: TRBV19
d_call: .
j_call: TRBJ1-1
cdr3_aa: CASSIVPDSHEAFF
cdr3_nt: TGTGCCAGTAGTATAGTCCCGGACAGCCATGAAGCTTTCTTT

clone_size: once
v_call: TRBV2
d_call: TRBD2
j_call: TRBJ2-7
cdr3_aa: CASGGGSSYEQYF
cdr3_nt: TGTGCCAGTGGCGGGGGGAGCTCCTACGAGCAGTACTTC

clone_size: few
v_call: TRBV19
d_call: .
j_call: TRBJ1-1
cdr3_aa: CASSIGNLGTEAFF
cdr3_nt: TGTGCCAGTAGTATAGGGAATTTAGGCACTGAAGCTTTCTTT

clone_size: .
v_call: TRBV29-1
d_call: TRBD1
j_call: TRBJ2-7
cdr3_aa: CSVETSGGWYSYEQYF
cdr3_nt: TGCAGCGTTGAGACCTCAGGGGGTTGGTATTCCTACGAGCAGTACTTC

clone_size: .
v_call: TRBV30
d_call: .
j_call: TRBJ2-5
cdr3_aa: CAWSGQGGFVTQYF
cdr3_nt: TGTGCCTGGAGTGGTCAGGGGGGGTTCGTGACCCAGTACTTC

clone_size: .
v_call: TRBV6-6
d_call: .
j_call: TRBJ1-5
cdr3_aa: CASREPPGRGNQPQHF
cdr3_nt: TGTGCCAGCAGGGAGCCCCCTGGGCGGGGCAATCAGCCCCAGCATTTT

clone_size: .
v_call: TRBV15
d_call: TRBD2
j_call: TRBJ2-3
cdr3_aa: CATSHGASGGTDTQYF
cdr3_nt: TGTGCCACCAGCCACGGGGCTAGCGGCGGCACAGATACGCAGTATTTT

clone_size: .
v_call: TRBV6-5
d_call: .
j_call: TRBJ1-3
cdr3_aa: CASSSAENTIYF
cdr3_nt: TGTGCCAGCAGTTCTGCGGAAAACACCATATATTTT

clone_size: .
v_call: TRBV7-2
d_call: TRBD2
j_call: TRBJ2-5
cdr3_aa: CATGTGGVETQYF
cdr3_nt: TGTGCCACCGGAACGGGGGGGGTAGAGACCCAGTACTTC

clone_size: once
v_call: TRBV4-2
d_call: TRBD1
j_call: TRBJ2-4
cdr3_aa: CASSQEISTGADIQYF
cdr3_nt: TGTGCCAGCAGCCAGGAAATCTCGACAGGGGCGGACATTCAGTACTTC

clone_size: .
v_call: TRBV6-1
d_call: .
j_call: TRBJ1-1
cdr3_aa: CASSESIGLNTEAFF
cdr3_nt: TGTGCCAGCAGTGAATCGATAGGATTGAACACTGAAGCTTTCTTT

clone_size: .
v_call: TRBV28
d_call: TRBD1
j_call: TRBJ1-2
cdr3_aa: CASSLSEDRGPYGYTF
cdr3_nt: TGTGCCAGCAGTTTATCTGAGGACAGGGGACCGTATGGCTACACCTTC

clone_size: once
v_call: TRBV5-4
d_call: TRBD2
j_call: TRBJ2-5
cdr3_aa: CASSFRLAQETQYF
cdr3_nt: TGTGCCAGCAGCTTCCGACTAGCACAAGAGACCCAGTACTTC

clone_size: .
v_call: TRBV9
d_call: TRBD1
j_call: TRBJ1-1
cdr3_aa: CASSVPTGGGLTSTEAFF
cdr3_nt: TGTGCCAGCAGCGTCCCTACAGGGGGCGGACTAACGAGCACTGAAGCTTTCTTT

clone_size: .
v_call: TRBV29-1
d_call: TRBD1
j_call: TRBJ1-1
cdr3_aa: CSVTTGTGGRTEAFF
cdr3_nt: TGCAGCGTTACGACCGGGACAGGGGGGCGAACTGAAGCTTTCTTT

clone_size: .
v_call: TRBV28
d_call: .
j_call: TRBJ2-2
cdr3_aa: CASSFTGNTGELFF
cdr3_nt: TGTGCCAGCAGTTTTACGGGTAACACCGGGGAGCTGTTTTTT

clone_size: once
v_call: TRBV7-2
d_call: .
j_call: TRBJ2-7
cdr3_aa: CASSQTIVSSYEQYF
cdr3_nt: TGTGCCAGCAGCCAAACCATTGTCAGCTCCTACGAGCAGTACTTC

clone_size: .
v_call: TRBV5-1
d_call: TRBD1
j_call: TRBJ1-1
cdr3_aa: CASSHPGQGTEAFF
cdr3_nt: TGCGCCAGCAGCCACCCGGGACAGGGTACTGAAGCTTTCTTT

clone_size: .
v_call: TRBV5-6
d_call: TRBD1
j_call: TRBJ1-1
cdr3_aa: CASSLAGTGNTEAFF
cdr3_nt: TGTGCCAGCAGCTTGGCCGGGACAGGGAACACTGAAGCTTTCTTT

clone_size: .
v_call: TRBV7-2
d_call: .
j_call: TRBJ2-2
cdr3_aa: CASSLVSGRITGELFF
cdr3_nt: TGTGCCAGCAGCTTAGTTTCAGGGCGAATCACCGGGGAGCTGTTTTTT

clone_size: .
v_call: TRBV28
d_call: TRBD2
j_call: TRBJ2-5
cdr3_aa: CASSPSGSRAETQYF
cdr3_nt: TGTGCCAGCAGTCCCAGCGGGAGCCGCGCAGAGACCCAGTACTTC

clone_size: .
v_call: TRBV18
d_call: .
j_call: TRBJ2-2
cdr3_aa: CASSSTESWNTGELFF
cdr3_nt: TGTGCCAGCTCATCGACAGAAAGCTGGAACACCGGGGAGCTGTTTTTT

clone_size: .
v_call: TRBV2
d_call: TRBD2
j_call: TRBJ2-7
cdr3_aa: CASSELAGVDEQYF
cdr3_nt: TGTGCCAGCAGTGAGCTAGCGGGAGTCGACGAGCAGTACTTC

clone_size: .
v_call: TRBV5-4
d_call: .
j_call: TRBJ2-7
cdr3_aa: CASSLAGTGTYEQYF
cdr3_nt: TGTGCCAGCAGCCTTGCCGGGACTGGGACCTACGAGCAGTACTTC

clone_size: .
v_call: TRBV15
d_call: .
j_call: TRBJ2-2
cdr3_aa: CATSRRQGSNTGELFF
cdr3_nt: TGTGCCACCAGCAGGCGTCAGGGGTCGAACACCGGGGAGCTGTTTTTT

clone_size: .
v_call: TRBV5-6
d_call: .
j_call: TRBJ2-1
cdr3_aa: CASSLRGRVLIYNEQFF
cdr3_nt: TGTGCCAGCAGCTTGCGTGGGAGAGTACTTATCTACAATGAGCAGTTCTTC

clone_size: .
v_call: TRBV6-1
d_call: .
j_call: TRBJ1-2
cdr3_aa: CASSLGQNYGYTF
cdr3_nt: TGTGCCAGCAGCCTCGGACAGAACTATGGCTACACCTTC

clone_size: .
v_call: TRBV4-1
d_call: TRBD1
j_call: TRBJ2-7
cdr3_aa: CASSNLGTGIIEQYF
cdr3_nt: TGCGCCAGCAGCAACTTGGGGACAGGGATAATCGAGCAGTACTTC

clone_size: once
v_call: TRBV10-3
d_call: .
j_call: TRBJ2-5
cdr3_aa: CAISDGREETQYF
cdr3_nt: TGTGCCATCAGTGACGGGCGGGAAGAGACCCAGTACTTC

clone_size: .
v_call: TRBV5-6
d_call: .
j_call: TRBJ2-1
cdr3_aa: CASTVRTSIVHEQFF
cdr3_nt: TGTGCCAGCACCGTCCGTACTAGCATCGTGCATGAGCAGTTCTTC

clone_size: .
v_call: TRBV11-2
d_call: .
j_call: TRBJ2-5
cdr3_aa: CASSSVRGPRETQYF
cdr3_nt: TGTGCCAGCAGCTCTGTACGTGGGCCACGCGAGACCCAGTACTTC

clone_size: .
v_call: TRBV4-3
d_call: .
j_call: TRBJ1-1
cdr3_aa: CASSQDPRAGAEAFF
cdr3_nt: TGCGCCAGCAGCCAAGATCCGCGGGCGGGGGCTGAAGCTTTCTTT

clone_size: .
v_call: TRBV7-9
d_call: TRBD2
j_call: TRBJ2-1
cdr3_aa: CASSPLAGGSNEQFF
cdr3_nt: TGTGCCAGCAGCCCACTAGCGGGGGGAAGTAATGAGCAGTTCTTC

clone_size: .
v_call: TRBV19
d_call: .
j_call: TRBJ1-5
cdr3_aa: CASSIAGISNQPQHF
cdr3_nt: TGTGCCAGTAGTATTGCAGGGATAAGCAATCAGCCCCAGCATTTT

clone_size: .
v_call: TRBV28
d_call: .
j_call: TRBJ1-3
cdr3_aa: CASSWSYRFTGNTIYF
cdr3_nt: TGTGCCAGCAGTTGGAGCTACAGGTTCACTGGAAACACCATATATTTT

clone_size: .
v_call: TRBV6-5
d_call: .
j_call: TRBJ2-5
cdr3_aa: CASSPTIQETQYF
cdr3_nt: TGTGCCAGCAGCCCGACCATCCAAGAGACCCAGTACTTC

clone_size: once
v_call: TRBV7-8
d_call: .
j_call: TRBJ1-2
cdr3_aa: CASSFGVRVGYGYTF
cdr3_nt: TGTGCCAGCAGCTTTGGGGTCCGAGTGGGCTATGGCTACACCTTC

clone_size: .
v_call: TRBV25-1
d_call: TRBD1
j_call: TRBJ1-1
cdr3_aa: CASSEYWTGNTEAFF
cdr3_nt: TGTGCCAGCAGTGAATACTGGACAGGGAACACTGAAGCTTTCTTT

clone_size: .
v_call: TRBV27
d_call: .
j_call: TRBJ2-2
cdr3_aa: CASTQSLGMNTGELFF
cdr3_nt: TGTGCCAGCACTCAATCCCTAGGGATGAACACCGGGGAGCTGTTTTTT

clone_size: .
v_call: TRBV20-1
d_call: TRBD1
j_call: TRBJ1-1
cdr3_aa: CSATGGTEAFF
cdr3_nt: TGCAGTGCCACAGGGGGAACTGAAGCTTTCTTT

clone_size: .
v_call: TRBV5-6
d_call: .
j_call: TRBJ2-1
cdr3_aa: CASSLAGATYNEQFF
cdr3_nt: TGTGCCAGCAGCTTGGCGGGGGCGACCTACAATGAGCAGTTCTTC

clone_size: .
v_call: TRBV6-1
d_call: .
j_call: TRBJ1-2
cdr3_aa: CASIRGAPPITGYTF
cdr3_nt: TGTGCCAGCATTAGGGGGGCCCCCCCCATTACGGGCTACACCTTC